The TCR beta chain under discussion was sequenced for a study of blood T cell repertoires in COVID-19. The method was immunoSEQ multiplex PCR; TCRdb's version includes in-frame clones alone and lacks a portion of them. Of about 94,000 clones in the sample, 65% to 85% were seen once. V dropped 3 bases and J dropped 2; count of bases not matched to a gene: 6. Germline lookup yields CDR1 SGHDT and CDR2 YYEEEE. The CDR3 consists of 15 residues. The TCR was taken from a man aged 60 to 75 with acute or convalescent COVID-19. This chain links TRBV5-6 with TRBJ2-5; 8 bases align to TRBD1. Sequenced: peripheral blood. CDR3 DNA: TGTGCCAGCAGCTCCCGGACAGGGCCGCAAGAGACCCAGTACTTC. Its protein product is CASSSRTGPQETQYF.